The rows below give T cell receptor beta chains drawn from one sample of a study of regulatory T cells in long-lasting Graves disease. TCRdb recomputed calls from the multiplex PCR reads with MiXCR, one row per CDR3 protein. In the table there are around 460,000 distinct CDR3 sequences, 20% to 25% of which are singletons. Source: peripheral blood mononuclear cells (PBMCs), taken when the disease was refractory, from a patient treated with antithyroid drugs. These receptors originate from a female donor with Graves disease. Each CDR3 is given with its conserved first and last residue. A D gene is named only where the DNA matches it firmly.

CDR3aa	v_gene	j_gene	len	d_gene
CASSYRDTEVPGNTIYF	TRBV19	TRBJ1-3	17	.
CASTGTGSNYGYTF	TRBV7-9	TRBJ1-2	14	TRBD1
CASSRRQGGDGYTF	TRBV2	TRBJ1-2	14	TRBD1
CASSLDRPGSYTF	TRBV11-1	TRBJ1-2	13	TRBD1
CASRAADSWAEAFF	TRBV12-3/TRBV12-4	TRBJ1-1	14	.
CASSPQIDRPNYGYTF	TRBV5-4	TRBJ1-2	16	.
CSARDWGRERTYEQYF	TRBV20-1	TRBJ2-7	16	.
CASSTGSYEQYF	TRBV11-2	TRBJ2-7	12	.
CASSETGGDTEAFF	TRBV28	TRBJ1-1	14	TRBD1
CASSHQLSGDEKLFF	TRBV4-1	TRBJ1-4	15	.
CASDPGQGLTEAFF	TRBV5-1	TRBJ1-1	14	TRBD1
CASSPSRVGTNEKLFF	TRBV7-9	TRBJ1-4	16	.
CASSAGGGGEQYF	TRBV27	TRBJ2-7	13	TRBD2
CASSFQGWDTEAFF	TRBV5-8	TRBJ1-1	14	.
CASSLAGPGGNQPQHF	TRBV7-9	TRBJ1-5	16	.
CVSSLQGEVEQYF	TRBV3-1	TRBJ2-7	13	.
CASSLGPARKFSF	TRBV5-6	TRBJ1-5	13	.
CSAGSRVRSYNEQFF	TRBV20-1	TRBJ2-1	15	.
CASSPYLAYEQYF	TRBV25-1	TRBJ2-7	13	.
CASSWRAGMNTEAFF	TRBV7-9	TRBJ1-1	15	.
CATSRGGKETQYF	TRBV15	TRBJ2-5	13	.
CSASGSTNEKLFF	TRBV20-1	TRBJ1-4	13	.
CAIRGALPLDTEAFF	TRBV10-3	TRBJ1-1	15	.
CSARGRVEETQYF	TRBV20-1	TRBJ2-5	13	.
CASSFANTEAFF	TRBV28	TRBJ1-1	12	.
CASSLGTGLMELFF	TRBV28	TRBJ1-4	14	.
CASSYSTGGGGNQPQHF	TRBV6-2/TRBV6-3	TRBJ1-5	17	.
CASSFPRENYEQYF	TRBV28	TRBJ2-7	14	.
CASSLVVGDTEAFF	TRBV7-2	TRBJ1-1	14	.
CASRPLGVTDTQYF	TRBV28	TRBJ2-3	14	.
CASRTSAPETQYF	TRBV28	TRBJ2-5	13	TRBD2
CASSQGAGGSHEQYF	TRBV4-1	TRBJ2-7	15	TRBD2
CATSDPDRNYGYTF	TRBV24-1	TRBJ1-2	14	.
CASSQGISELQETQYF	TRBV19	TRBJ2-5	16	.
CASKSGSGNEQFF	TRBV2	TRBJ2-1	13	TRBD2
CAWSPVSDLGEQYF	TRBV30	TRBJ2-7	14	.
CASSRLAGGWEQYF	TRBV27	TRBJ2-7	14	TRBD2
CASSSIRTGYEQYF	TRBV11-2	TRBJ2-7	14	.
CASREGIGNTIYF	TRBV2	TRBJ1-3	13	.
CASRAGRESLETQYF	TRBV2	TRBJ2-5	15	.
CASSLTGAGNIQYF	TRBV6-1	TRBJ2-4	14	TRBD1
CSGMNTEAFF	TRBV29-1	TRBJ1-1	10	.
CATSDPGEDGNQPQHF	TRBV24-1	TRBJ1-5	16	.
CASSWTGSLSGANVLTF	TRBV5-1	TRBJ2-6	17	TRBD1
CASSEWGNTIYF	TRBV2	TRBJ1-3	12	.
CASSPDVSGSGNTIYF	TRBV2	TRBJ1-3	16	.
CASSQGDRGLNTEAFF	TRBV14	TRBJ1-1	16	.
CASSLSQVGSQYF	TRBV27	TRBJ2-5	13	.
CATSSETGINEKLFF	TRBV15	TRBJ1-4	15	TRBD1